This entry lists 4 T cell receptor beta chains sequenced from one sample in a study of blood T cells in healthy people across ages. A second PCR, run for about 7 to 11 cycles, used a sample-barcoded 5' primer plus a J-beta primer mix. TCRdb re-called the 5' RACE reads through MiXCR, storing one row per CDR3 protein. The sample contains about 1.5 million distinct CDR3 sequences, about 40% of which appear only once. Sequencing input: blood. The receptor source for this set is a young woman in good health.

The rearrangement joins TRBV2 to TRBJ2-4, with D unclear. The DNA end is a closer match to TRBJ2-5, so the J assignment may be wrong. The CDR3 spans 12 residues. The germline CDR1 and CDR2 sequences are SNHLY and FYNNEI. The CDR3 here is CARGSAQETQYF. The CDR3 DNA is TGTGCCAGAGGCAGCGCTCAAGAGACCCAGTACTTC.

The chain has TRBV28 and TRBJ1-5; TRBD1 is a possible D gene (6 bases). CDR1 MDHEN and CDR2 SYDVKM come from the germline V gene. Trimming pared 2 bases from V and 4 bases from J, leaving 15 bases between. This CDR3 comprises 16 residues. The CDR3 is CASSLVRGAGNQPQHF. DNA of the CDR3: TGTGCCAGCAGTTTAGTGCGGGGGGCGGGGAATCAGCCCCAGCATTTT.

CDR3 nucleotide sequence: TGTGCCACCCTCGGGCGGGAGGGTTCCTACGAGCAGTACTTC. This translates into CATLGREGSYEQYF. The chain employs TRBV28 and TRBJ2-7; 9 bases are shared with TRBD2. Trimming took 10 bases from V and 1 from J; bases not matched to a gene: 8. CDR1 is MDHEN and CDR2 is SYDVKM in the germline V gene. The length of the CDR3 is 14 residues. The full variable domain, its missing parts supplied by reference TRBV28 and TRBJ2-7, is DVKVTQSSRYLVKRTGEKVFLECVQDMDHENMFWYRQDPGLGLRLIYFSYDVKMKEKGDIPEGYSVSREKKERFSLILESASTNQTSMYLCATLGREGSYEQYFGPGTRLTVT.

The chain joins TRBV7-6 to TRBJ2-1, with TRBD2 matching 7 bases. TRBJ2-7 matches the DNA end more closely, so the J call is doubtful. The CDR3 has 14 residues. Germline loops: CDR1 SGHVS, CDR2 FNYEAQ. The CDR3 loop is CASRPSGPYNEQYF. The CDR3 DNA sequence: TGTGCCAGCCGACCTAGCGGACCTTACAATGAGCAGTACTTC.